This entry is about one T cell receptor (beta chain). What it binds is not known. This PCR relied on a set of 60 Vbeta primers and 13 Jbeta primers. Generated by immunoSEQ multiplex PCR, the TCRdb table keeps only in-frame clones and is missing some. The data show roughly 180,000 clones, around 74% seen once. This specimen comes from a study of cytomegalovirus exposure and HLA in healthy donors. Study-wide findings and caveats: The authors enumerated 180 or so TCR beta chains as linked to cytomegalovirus.

Germline CDR1 reads MNHEY; CDR2 reads SMNVEV (reference sequence). There are 17 residues in the CDR3. Trimming took 6 bases from V and 5 from J; bases not matched to a gene: 17. The receptor was isolated from a girl aged 10-17 years in good health and CMV-seropositive. The V gene is TRBV27, the J gene TRBJ2-5; 8 bases match TRBD2. The sample consisted of PBMCs. CDR3 coding DNA: TGTGCCAGCAGCTACAAGCAGGCGGGGGGTCCACGGGAGACCCAGTACTTC. Translating gives CASSYKQAGGPRETQYF.